This passage covers 32 T cell receptor beta chains from one sample sequenced in a study of control samples from healthy donors and cancer patients. Sequenced by immunoSEQ multiplex PCR; TCRdb stores in-frame clones only, minus some. The repertoire consists of about 150,000 clones, with 92% occurring once and the leading ten covering about 0.64%. Input material: blood. Source of these receptors: a woman aged 25 to 45 in good health.

The chain recombines TRBV9 with TRBJ2-2, with a tentative D call TRBD2 (6 bases). Germline-derived CDR1 and CDR2 are SGDLS and YYNGEE. The CDR3 is 14 amino acids. V shed 3 bases and J shed 7 bases, with 13 bases lying between them. The CDR3 DNA follows: TGTGCCAGCAGCGCCGGGGAGGACGTCGGGGAGCTGTTTTTT. This sequence encodes CASSAGEDVGELFF.

This chain uses TRBV29-1 with TRBJ2-7; D gene unclear. Germline assignment: CDR1 SQVTM and CDR2 ANQGSEA. V gave up 5 bases and J gave up 5 bases, with 10 bases separating them. CDR3 size: 11 residues. The CDR3 region is CSVSDRHEQYF. CDR3 nucleotide sequence: TGCAGCGTTTCGGACCGCCACGAGCAGTACTTC.

This chain joins TRBV3-1 (or the pseudogene TRBV3-2) and TRBJ2-3, with a possible D match to TRBD1 (6 bases). V lost 0 bases and J lost 8, with 12 bases in between. The CDR3 has 14 amino acids. Germline CDR1 LGHDT, CDR2 YNNKEL (reference sequence). CDR3 region: CASSQDQVGATQYF. CDR3 sequence (DNA): TGTGCCAGCAGCCAAGATCAGGTGGGGGCTACGCAGTATTTT.

The chain recombines TRBV12-5 with TRBJ2-1; 9 bases are a match to TRBD2. V shed 1 base, J shed 7 bases, and the junction held 14 bases outside the gene matches. CDR1 LGHNT and CDR2 FRNRAP come from the germline V gene. The CDR3 has 18 amino acids. CDR3 protein: CASGLGLIAGVTRNEQFF. The CDR3 DNA sequence: TGTGCTAGTGGTTTGGGCTTGATAGCGGGAGTGACTCGGAATGAGCAGTTCTTC.

The genes are TRBV7-9 and TRBJ1-2, with D maybe TRBD1 (5 bases). CDR3 length: 14 amino acids. The V gene lost 7 bases and the J gene lost 0 bases, with 12 bases spanning the gap. CDR1 SEHNR and CDR2 FQNEAQ come from the germline V gene (reference sequence). The CDR3 sequence: CASTRQIANYGYTF. The CDR3 nucleotides read TGTGCCAGCACCCGACAGATTGCTAACTATGGCTACACCTTC. The full variable domain, with the rest looked up from reference TRBV7-9 and TRBJ1-2, is DTGVSQNPRHKITKRGQNVTFRCDPISEHNRLYWYRQTLGQGPEFLTYFQNEAQLEKSRLLSDRFSAERPKGSFSTLEIQRTEQGDSAMYLCASTRQIANYGYTFGSGTRLTVV.

J is TRBJ1-5 and V is TRBV28; D is unresolved. V lost 5 bases to trimming and J lost 5 bases, with 4 bases between them. Germline V lookup: CDR1 MDHEN, CDR2 SYDVKM. The CDR3 loop spans 11 amino acids. For the CDR3, the DNA is TGTGCCAGCAGTAAGGATCAGCCCCAGCATTTT. As protein: CASSKDQPQHF.

The gene calls are TRBV19 and TRBJ1-4; no firm D call. The germline V gene has CDR1 LNHDA and CDR2 SQIVND (reference sequence). The CDR3 loop spans 16 amino acids. V was clipped by 4 bases and J by 0 bases, with 12 bases between them. CDR3 amino acids: CASSTFEDSTNEKLFF. The CDR3 coding sequence is TGTGCCAGTAGTACCTTTGAGGACTCAACTAATGAAAAACTGTTTTTT.

This chain links TRBV2 with TRBJ2-3; 13 bases line up with TRBD2. V shed 5 bases, J shed 1 base, and the junction held 3 bases outside the gene matches. CDR3 length: 16 amino acids. Germline lookup yields CDR1 SNHLY and CDR2 FYNNEI. For the CDR3, the DNA is TGTGCCAGCAGTCGCGGACTAGCGGGAGGCACAGATACGCAGTATTTT. Translated, it gives CASSRGLAGGTDTQYF. The full variable domain, with the rest looked up from reference TRBV2 and TRBJ2-3, is EPEVTQTPSHQVTQMGQEVILRCVPISNHLYFYWYRQILGQKVEFLVSFYNNEISEKSEIFDDQFSVERPDGSNFTLKIRSTKLEDSAMYFCASSRGLAGGTDTQYFGPGTRLTVL.

The chain has TRBV7-9 and TRBJ2-5; possible D gene TRBD2, 5 bases. V shed 1 base and J shed 7 bases, with 13 bases lying between them. The CDR3 covers 14 residues. Germline CDR1 and CDR2: SEHNR and FQNEAQ (reference sequence). The CDR3: CASSLGGGEGTQYF. The CDR3 DNA follows: TGTGCCAGCAGCTTAGGTGGCGGAGAGGGGACCCAGTACTTC.

The CDR3 reads CASSAQGFNSGANVLTF. DNA of the CDR3: TGTGCCAGCAGCGCACAGGGTTTCAACTCTGGGGCCAACGTCCTGACTTTC. This sequence joins TRBV9 and TRBJ2-6, with D maybe TRBD1 (6 bases). The ends were cut back, 3 bases at V and 0 bases at J, with 13 bases in the middle. The CDR3 consists of 17 residues. Germline lookup yields CDR1 SGDLS and CDR2 YYNGEE. Together with reference TRBV9 and TRBJ2-6, the CDR3 gives the full variable domain: DSGVTQTPKHLITATGQRVTLRCSPRSGDLSVYWYQQSLDQGLQFLIQYYNGEERAKGNILERFSAQQFPDLHSELNLSSLELGDSALYFCASSAQGFNSGANVLTFGAGSRLTVL.

The genes are TRBV20-1 and TRBJ2-7; D gene ambiguous. The CDR3 contains 12 residues. Germline CDR1 and CDR2: DFQATT and SNEGSKA (reference sequence). Between the trimmed V and J ends, which lost 3 bases and 7 bases, there was a span of 13 bases. In DNA form, the CDR3 reads TGCAGTGCTAGTCGGGCTGGTGGAGAGCAGTACTTC. Amino acid sequence: CSASRAGGEQYF.

Only a few counts were recorded for this clone. The chain carries TRBV19 and TRBJ2-7; maybe TRBD1 (5 bases). Between the trimmed V and J ends, which lost 4 bases and 2 bases, there was a span of 9 bases. The CDR3 runs 13 residues. Germline V gene sequence: CDR1 LNHDA, CDR2 SQIVND (reference sequence). In nucleotides, the CDR3 is TGTGCCAGTAGTAGGCCAGGGCCCTACGAGCAGTACTTC. Its protein product is CASSRPGPYEQYF.

The chain links TRBV18 to TRBJ1-4; D gene ambiguous. Between the trimmed V and J ends, which lost 3 bases and 0 bases, there was a span of 8 bases. The CDR3 spans 15 residues. From germline, CDR1 is KGHSH and CDR2 LQKENI. The CDR3 sequence: CASSPLGATNEKLFF. The CDR3 nucleotides are TGTGCCAGCTCACCTCTTGGGGCAACTAATGAAAAACTGTTTTTT.

V gene TRBV9 combines with J gene TRBJ2-1; TRBD2 matches 9 bases. This CDR3 contains 15 residues. V dropped 3 bases and J dropped 4; count of bases not matched to a gene: 5. The germline V gene encodes CDR1 SGDLS and CDR2 YYNGEE. The CDR3 reads CASSASGNGYNEQFF. As DNA, the CDR3 is TGTGCCAGCAGCGCTAGCGGGAACGGTTACAATGAGCAGTTCTTC.

This clone was found once. The CDR3 nucleotides are TGTGCCACCAGTGATAACGGGGACACCGGGGAGCTGTTTTTT. Encoded protein: CATSDNGDTGELFF. The chain employs TRBV24-1 and TRBJ2-2; perhaps TRBD2 as D (5 bases). This CDR3 spans 14 amino acids. The germline V gene has CDR1 KGHDR and CDR2 SFDVKD. Between the trimmed V and J ends, which lost 3 bases and 3 bases, there was a span of 7 bases.

The chain is built from TRBV12-3 or TRBV12-4 and TRBJ2-7; possibly TRBD1 or TRBD2 for D (5 bases each). Trimming removed 1 base from V and 5 bases from J, with 9 bases in between. The CDR3 covers 13 residues. The CDR3 nucleotides read TGTGCCAGCAGTTTAGGGGGGTCCGACGAGCAGTACTTC. Translated, it gives CASSLGGSDEQYF.

The CDR3 DNA reads TGTGCCAGCAGCTTGTTCCAGACTAATGAAAAACTGTTTTTT. Its protein is CASSLFQTNEKLFF. This chain uses TRBV5-4 with TRBJ1-4, with no clear D. Trimming cost V 1 base and J 2 bases, with 6 bases left between them. The CDR3 sequence is 14 residues long. Looked up from germline, CDR1 is SGHNT and CDR2 is YYREEE (reference sequence).

This sequence joins TRBV6-6 and TRBJ1-1; the D is unclear. V lost 7 bases, J lost 1 base, and 13 bases lay in between. The germline V gene has CDR1 MNHNY and CDR2 SVGAGI (reference sequence). The CDR3 is 14 residues long. The CDR3 spells CASITDGANTEAFF. The DNA for the CDR3 is TGTGCCAGCATCACAGACGGAGCGAACACTGAAGCTTTCTTT.

This clone came up once. V gene TRBV9 combines with J gene TRBJ1-3; possible D gene TRBD1, 5 bases. The CDR3 spans 14 residues. V lost 3 bases, J lost 3 bases, and 10 bases lay in between. The germline gives CDR1 SGDLS, CDR2 YYNGEE. CDR3 in amino acids: CASSAGTIGNTIYF. CDR3 bases: TGTGCCAGCAGCGCCGGGACTATTGGAAACACCATATATTTT.

This chain connects TRBV4-2 to TRBJ1-2; D gene uncertain. Germline lookup yields CDR1 LGHNA and CDR2 YNFKEQ. The ends were cut back, 0 bases at V and 2 bases at J, with 7 bases in the middle. This CDR3 spans 14 amino acids. The CDR3 DNA is TGTGCCAGCAGCCAAGATAGCCAGAACTATGGCTACACCTTC. Translation: CASSQDSQNYGYTF.

This clone has a handful of counts. The chain carries TRBV19 and TRBJ2-7; 9 bases fit TRBD1. CDR3 length: 13 residues. Per the germline V gene, CDR1 is LNHDA and CDR2 is SQIVND (reference sequence). V shed 5 bases, J shed 7 bases, and the junction held 6 bases outside the gene matches. CDR3 sequence reads: CASSAGTGREQYF. CDR3 coding DNA: TGTGCCAGTAGTGCCGGGACAGGGCGTGAGCAGTACTTC.

V is TRBV9 and J is TRBJ2-1; TRBD1 matches at 9 bases. The V and J ends lost 3 bases and 0 bases, in that order; junction bases with no gene match: 1. Germline V gene sequence: CDR1 SGDLS, CDR2 YYNGEE. The CDR3 sequence is 15 residues long. The chain's CDR3 is CASSGQGGSYNEQFF. The CDR3 DNA is TGTGCCAGCAGCGGACAGGGGGGCTCCTACAATGAGCAGTTCTTC.

The genes are TRBV6-5 and TRBJ2-2, with unresolved D. Trimming took 8 bases from V and 5 from J, leaving 18 bases between them. Looked up from germline, CDR1 is MNHEY and CDR2 is SVGAGI. This CDR3 contains 15 residues. This CDR3 reads CASSKSQLLTGELFF. The CDR3 DNA follows: TGTGCCAGCTCCAAGTCACAGCTTCTAACCGGGGAGCTGTTTTTT.

This chain links TRBV28 with TRBJ2-7, with D perhaps matching TRBD2 (6 bases). The germline gives CDR1 MDHEN, CDR2 SYDVKM. Trimming cost V 3 bases and J 3 bases, with 12 bases left between them. The CDR3 has 14 residues. The CDR3 sequence: CASSFKGGDYEQYF. The CDR3 region has the DNA TGTGCCAGCAGTTTCAAGGGAGGAGACTACGAGCAGTACTTC.

The rearrangement uses TRBV2 and TRBJ1-3; 7 positions agree with TRBD1. The CDR3 consists of 16 residues. Germline V CDR1 and CDR2: SNHLY, FYNNEI. After removal of 3 bases from V and 7 bases from J, the junction contained 12 bases not matched to a gene. The CDR3 loop reads CASSDEQGSGGNTIYF. The CDR3, as DNA: TGTGCCAGCAGTGACGAACAGGGGTCGGGGGGCAACACCATATATTTT.

The rearrangement uses TRBV28 and TRBJ1-3, with D unresolved. The CDR3 runs to 12 residues. The ends were cut back, 10 bases at V and 4 bases at J, with 11 bases in the middle. Germline CDR1 is MDHEN and CDR2 is SYDVKM. In DNA, the CDR3 is TGTGCCACTAGTACCCCCGGAAACACCATATATTTT. This translates into CATSTPGNTIYF.

This clone has just one count. The genes are TRBV21-1 and TRBJ2-1; the tabulated D call, TRBD2, remains unverified against the DNA. TRBV21-1 is termed a pseudogene. The CDR3 is 16 residues long. This chain's CDR3 is CASSKRTSGSYNEQFF. The CDR3 DNA is TGTGCCAGCAGCAAACGGACTAGCGGCTCCTACAATGAGCAGTTCTTC.

The gene calls are TRBV21-1 and TRBJ2-1; the D call TRBD2 from the table was never checked on the DNA. TRBV21-1 is tagged as a pseudogene. CDR3 length: 14 amino acids. DNA of the CDR3: TGTGCCAGCAGCGCCCTACTATTTTACAATGAGCAGTTCTTC. Amino acids: CASSALLFYNEQFF.

The gene calls are TRBV29-1 and TRBJ2-7; TRBD2 matches 7 bases. After removal of 3 bases from V and 0 bases from J, the junction contained 2 bases not matched to a gene. The CDR3 consists of 13 residues. CDR1 SQVTM and CDR2 ANQGSEA come from the germline V gene. DNA for the CDR3: TGCAGCGTTGAGGGGGACTACTCCTACGAGCAGTACTTC. Its protein product is CSVEGDYSYEQYF.

The chain carries TRBV6-5 and TRBJ1-5; D is perhaps TRBD1 (6 bases). Germline V gives CDR1 MNHEY, CDR2 SVGAGI. V gave up 11 bases and J gave up 0 bases, with 14 bases separating them. CDR3 length: 14 amino acids. This CDR3 reads CAGYRVNSNQPQHF. The DNA of the CDR3 is TGTGCCGGGTACAGGGTCAATAGCAATCAGCCCCAGCATTTT.

V is TRBV15 and J is TRBJ2-6; a possible D gene is TRBD1 (6 bases). CDR1 and CDR2 from the germline V gene are LNHNV and YYDKDF (reference sequence). This CDR3 is built from 17 residues. Trimming pared 2 bases from V and 2 bases from J, leaving 13 bases between. CDR3 region: CATSRPPTGTGANVLTF. The CDR3 bases are TGTGCCACCAGCAGACCTCCCACAGGGACTGGGGCCAACGTCCTGACTTTC. Based on the CDR3 plus reference TRBV15 and TRBJ2-6, the full variable domain is DAMVIQNPRYQVTQFGKPVTLSCSQTLNHNVMYWYQQKSSQAPKLLFHYYDKDFNNEADTPDNFQSRRPNTSFCFLDIRSPGLGDTAMYLCATSRPPTGTGANVLTFGAGSRLTVL.

The count of this clone is one. The V call is TRBV19, the J call TRBJ2-3; possibly TRBD2 for D (6 bases). The germline V and J ends were trimmed by 3 bases and 1 base, with 17 bases remaining between them. Germline CDR1 and CDR2: LNHDA and SQIVND (reference sequence). The CDR3 is 17 residues long. The CDR3 nucleotides read TGTGCCAGTAGTATCGCTCACTCGGGACTCGGCACAGATACGCAGTATTTT. As protein: CASSIAHSGLGTDTQYF.